A single sample gave rise to the 25 T cell receptor beta chains below, sequenced in a study of T-cell memory formation after mild COVID-19. A single record per CDR3 protein comes from TCRdb applying MiXCR to the 5' RACE reads. In the table there are about 130,000 distinct CDR3 sequences, roughly 6% of which are singletons. Sequences were obtained from PBMCs or a T cell subset sorted from them (not recorded which). The receptors come from an adult woman who had mild COVID-19 (a few samples of this study predate the infection). Cell type and time point are not known.

This clonotype was observed many times. The chain combines TRBV5-1 with TRBJ1-1; D uncertain. Germline V CDR1 and CDR2: SGHRS, YFSETQ. The CDR3 has 11 residues. V was clipped by 2 bases and J by 8 bases, with 7 bases between them. In DNA, the CDR3 is TGCGCCAGCAGCTTCGGGATGGAAGCTTTCTTT. Translation gives CASSFGMEAFF. Using reference TRBV5-1 and TRBJ1-1 for the parts outside the CDR3, the full variable domain is KAGVTQTPRYLIKTRGQQVTLSCSPISGHRSVSWYQQTPGQGLQFLFEYFSETQRNKGNFPGRFSGRQFSNSRSEMNVSTLELGDSALYLCASSFGMEAFFGQGTRLTVV.

A word on this clonotype: A single base separates this from a much larger clone, so it may be a read error. V and J are TRBV7-6 and TRBJ2-7; D remains unclear. CDR1 and CDR2 (germline): SGHVS, FNYEAQ. Trimming stripped 1 base from V and 0 bases from J, with 4 bases between. This CDR3 is 13 amino acids long. The CDR3 DNA reads TGTGCCAGCAGCTTAGGTCTCTCCTACGAGCAGTACTTC. It yields the protein CASSLGLSYEQYF.

This clonotype occurred a few times. The V and J genes are TRBV19 and TRBJ2-2; possible D gene TRBD2, 5 bases. CDR1 and CDR2 (germline): LNHDA, SQIVND (reference sequence). There are 15 residues in the CDR3. V shed 7 bases and J shed 7 bases, with 19 bases lying between them. The CDR3: CASTHPQTGNGELFF. The DNA of the CDR3 is TGTGCCAGTACCCACCCCCAAACGGGGAACGGGGAGCTGTTTTTT.

The chain carries TRBV5-1 and TRBJ2-1; maybe TRBD1 (5 bases). This CDR3 region has 15 residues. Germline V gene sequence: CDR1 SGHRS, CDR2 YFSETQ. V was pared by 3 bases and J by 5 bases, with 15 bases between. CDR3 region: CASSWSTVANNEQFF. CDR3 bases: TGCGCCAGCAGCTGGTCGACAGTAGCAAACAATGAGCAGTTCTTC.

J is TRBJ1-5 and V is TRBV24-1, with a weak D call TRBD1 (5 bases). The CDR3 runs to 16 residues. CDR1 is KGHDR and CDR2 is SFDVKD in the germline V gene. Trimming left V 4 bases short and J 3 bases short, with 15 bases between. CDR3 nucleotides: TGTGCCACCAGTGAAAAGGGACGGATAGACAATCAGCCCCAGCATTTT. It is translated as CATSEKGRIDNQPQHF.

The chain links TRBV28 to TRBJ2-7; D not resolved. Trimming removed 5 bases at V and 0 bases at J, with 8 bases between. Per the germline V gene, CDR1 is MDHEN and CDR2 is SYDVKM. The CDR3 loop spans 13 amino acids. Here the CDR3 reads CASSTGSSYEQYF. The CDR3 DNA is TGTGCCAGCAGTACTGGAAGCTCCTACGAGCAGTACTTC.

This clonotype has a count of ten or more. The chain carries TRBV4-2 and TRBJ1-5; 7 nucleotides agree with TRBD1. Per germline, CDR1 LGHNA and CDR2 YNFKEQ. CDR3 length: 16 residues. Unmatched junction bases numbered 4, after V lost 1 base and J lost 1 base. The CDR3 is CASSQGVQGSNQPQHF. CDR3 sequence (DNA): TGTGCCAGCAGCCAAGGGGTACAGGGGAGCAATCAGCCCCAGCATTTT.

This clonotype was found many times. This chain connects TRBV5-6 to TRBJ1-1; D remains ambiguous. This CDR3 comprises 14 residues. The germline V gene has CDR1 SGHDT and CDR2 YYEEEE. Trimming left V 4 bases short and J 0 bases short, with 10 bases between. This CDR3 reads CASSPAGMNTEAFF. CDR3 nucleotides: TGTGCCAGCAGCCCCGCGGGGATGAACACTGAAGCTTTCTTT.

A few counts support this clonotype. The chain employs TRBV18 and TRBJ2-5, with 11 bases aligning to TRBD2. The germline V gene encodes CDR1 KGHSH and CDR2 LQKENI. Unmatched junction bases numbered 1, after V lost 6 bases and J lost 4 bases. This CDR3 is 13 amino acids long. The DNA for the CDR3 is TGTGCCAGCTCCGGGACTAGCGGAGAGACCCAGTACTTC. Translation gives CASSGTSGETQYF.

The genes are TRBV6-1 and TRBJ2-5, with unresolved D. The germline V gene has CDR1 MNHNS and CDR2 SASEGT. The CDR3 is made up of 14 amino acids. Trimming stripped 1 base from V and 5 bases from J, with 11 bases between. CDR3 residues: CASSEDLRRETQYF. DNA for the CDR3: TGTGCCAGCAGTGAAGATTTGAGGCGCGAGACCCAGTACTTC.

This clonotype was picked up a small number of times. The chain joins TRBV6-1 to TRBJ1-5, with 7 bases fitting TRBD1. This CDR3 spans 15 amino acids. CDR1 and CDR2 (germline): MNHNS, SASEGT. V shed 4 bases, J shed 6 bases, and the junction held 9 bases outside the gene matches. In nucleotides, the CDR3 is TGTGCCAGCAGTGCCTATGACAGGGACGCTCAGCCCCAGCATTTT. Translated, it gives CASSAYDRDAQPQHF.

There are many counts of this clonotype. V and J are TRBV20-1 and TRBJ2-3; 9 nucleotides align to TRBD2. In germline, CDR1 is DFQATT, CDR2 SNEGSKA (reference sequence). This CDR3 contains 13 residues. CDR3 amino acids: CSLSGSTADTQYF. The CDR3 region has the DNA TGCAGCCTTAGCGGGAGTACCGCAGATACGCAGTATTTT.

The rearrangement joins TRBV3-1 to TRBJ2-3; D gene unclear. Germline CDR1 is LGHDT and CDR2 is YNNKEL (reference sequence). There are 13 residues in the CDR3. V was pared by 8 bases and J by 1 base, with 10 bases between. Written as DNA, the CDR3 is TGTGCCAGCGGAACGATCGGCACAGATACGCAGTATTTT. Translation gives CASGTIGTDTQYF.

At least ten counts were recorded for this clonotype. This chain joins TRBV7-6 and TRBJ2-5; D is possibly TRBD1 or TRBD2 (7 bases each). The CDR3 consists of 14 residues. CDR1 is SGHVS, CDR2 FNYEAQ, per germline. V lost 3 bases to trimming and J lost 5 bases, with 13 bases between them. The CDR3 DNA sequence: TGTGCCAGCAGCTTGGGAGGGGGCAGGGAGACCCAGTACTTC. It encodes CASSLGGGRETQYF.

This clonotype was counted only a few times. The chain links TRBV12-3 or TRBV12-4 to TRBJ1-1, with D unresolved. V lost 6 bases and J lost 0, with 8 bases in between. This CDR3 region has 13 residues. The DNA for the CDR3 is TGTGCCAGCAGACAGAGGTTGAACACTGAAGCTTTCTTT. Encoded protein: CASRQRLNTEAFF.

This clonotype came up a few times. The chain couples TRBV5-6 to TRBJ1-6; TRBD1 is a possible D gene (5 bases). Germline V gene lookup returns CDR1 SGHDT and CDR2 YYEEEE. The V end was cut by 0 bases, the J end by 5 bases, with 9 bases between. This CDR3 comprises 15 residues. The CDR3 region is CASSLGQINNSPLHF. The CDR3 nucleotides are TGTGCCAGCAGCTTGGGACAGATAAATAATTCACCCCTCCACTTT.

J is TRBJ1-2 and V is TRBV7-8; D call uncertain. From germline, CDR1 is SGHVS and CDR2 FQNEAQ. This CDR3 comprises 14 residues. The V and J ends lost 5 bases and 7 bases respectively, with 17 bases between them. The CDR3 bases are TGTGCCAGCAGCCAGGAACACCGCGGTGGTGGCTACACCTTC. Its translation is CASSQEHRGGGYTF.

Ten or more counts support this clonotype. This chain joins TRBV7-2 and TRBJ2-7; 7 bases line up with TRBD1. The J segment lost 5 bases and the V segment lost 2 bases, leaving 9 bases of the junction unmatched. Germline V gives CDR1 SGHTA, CDR2 FQGNSA. The CDR3 is 15 amino acids. CDR3: CASSLRPGQRNEQYF. The CDR3 DNA is TGTGCCAGCAGCTTACGACCGGGACAGCGGAACGAGCAGTACTTC.

The chain couples TRBV27 to TRBJ1-3, with D maybe TRBD1 (5 bases). CDR3 length: 14 residues. V lost 5 bases and J lost 4, with 12 bases in between. CDR1 is MNHEY, CDR2 SMNVEV, per germline (reference sequence). CDR3 sequence (DNA): TGTGCCAGCAGTCCCAGGGCTAGCGGAAACACCATATATTTT. Amino acid sequence: CASSPRASGNTIYF.

In this sample, this clonotype is medium-sized. The chain is built from TRBV5-1 and TRBJ2-1, with 7 bases lining up with TRBD2. The germline V gene has CDR1 SGHRS and CDR2 YFSETQ. With 1 base clipped from V and 6 bases from J, the junction kept 4 bases outside the gene matches. This CDR3 is built from 14 residues. The CDR3 sequence: CASSLRLAPNEQFF. The CDR3 bases are TGCGCCAGCAGCTTGCGACTAGCTCCCAATGAGCAGTTCTTC.

This clonotype was found a few times. This sequence joins TRBV12-3 or TRBV12-4 and TRBJ2-1; 7 bases line up with TRBD2. V lost 6 bases, J lost 5 bases, and 10 bases stayed unmatched. This CDR3 is 15 amino acids long. CDR3 nucleotides: TGTGCCAGCAGGCGTGGTGCGGGAGTCGACAATGAGCAGTTCTTC. It specifies CASRRGAGVDNEQFF.

This clonotype has just a few counts. CDR3 nucleotides: TGTGCCACCAGCGGATTACATGTCCCCTACGAGCAGTACTTC. This translates into CATSGLHVPYEQYF. V usage is TRBV15 and J usage is TRBJ2-7; D gene uncertain. CDR1 LNHNV and CDR2 YYDKDF come from the germline V gene (reference sequence). The CDR3 has 14 residues. Trimming took 5 bases from V and 2 from J, leaving 13 bases between them.

This clonotype has only a few counts. This chain joins TRBV19 and TRBJ2-7; 11 bases line up with TRBD2. V lost 3 bases to trimming and J lost 0 bases; unmatched junction nucleotides: 16. This CDR3 is 20 amino acids long. Germline values: CDR1 LNHDA, CDR2 SQIVND (reference sequence). This CDR3 is CASSIKPYRTSGFSSYEQYF. The CDR3 nucleotides read TGTGCCAGTAGTATTAAACCCTACCGGACTAGCGGGTTTAGCTCCTACGAGCAGTACTTC.

This clonotype has ten or more counts. The chain is built from TRBV30 and TRBJ1-1; D unresolved. This CDR3 region has 13 residues. Germline assignment: CDR1 GTSNPN and CDR2 SVGIG (reference sequence). V was trimmed by 3 bases and J by 8 bases, leaving 16 bases between them. The DNA of the CDR3 is TGTGCCTGGAGGGAACCAGGATCACCGGAAGCTTTCTTT. It translates to CAWREPGSPEAFF.

The chain links TRBV5-1 to TRBJ1-1; a weak D match, TRBD1 (5 bases). CDR3 length equals 15 residues. Germline V gives CDR1 SGHRS, CDR2 YFSETQ. The V and J ends lost 4 bases and 5 bases respectively, with 18 bases between them. CDR3 loop: CASSLLIQGGTEAFF. CDR3 sequence (DNA): TGCGCCAGCAGCCTGTTGATCCAGGGAGGAACTGAAGCTTTCTTT.